This T cell receptor (beta chain) was profiled in a study of cytomegalovirus exposure and HLA in healthy donors. Study outcomes and limitations: Within an earlier analysis, most TCR beta V segments proved productive either about 87% or about 30% of the time.

V was clipped by 0 bases and J by 0 bases; unmatched bases: 4. The CDR3 totals 17 residues. Germline CDR1 SGHRS, CDR2 YFSETQ. In the case of this clone: What it binds is unknown.

In the PCR, 60 Vbeta and 13 Jbeta primers were used. The authors' processing: As a later analysis found, there were 70 million to 80 million unique TCR beta chains, of which roughly 11 million were shared. TCRdb's table, derived via immunoSEQ multiplex PCR, lists solely in-frame clones and lacks some. That table gives V, J and clone size, and the DNA gave D and trimming. The sample consists of about 120,000 clones, 60% to 85% of them appearing once. What was sequenced was PBMCs. The source of this sequence is a woman in her 40s in good health and CMV-seropositive. The chain combines TRBV5-1 with TRBJ2-3; 10 positions agree with TRBD2. CDR3 sequence (DNA): TGCGCCAGCAGCTTGGAAATGACTAGCGGGAGCACAGATACGCAGTATTTT. Translation gives CASSLEMTSGSTDTQYF.